The clone carrying this T cell receptor beta chain came up once. Antigen unknown. The data were obtained in a study of T cell responses to AZD1222 COVID-19 vaccine. Background on the study: Second-dose intervals near 4 or 12 weeks were combined.

CDR3 length: 16 residues. Germline-derived CDR1 and CDR2 are MGHDK and SYGVNS. The V gene lost 4 bases and the J gene lost 0 bases, with 16 bases spanning the gap. Here immunoSEQ multiplex PCR was the method, and the copy in TCRdb shows in-frame clones only, minus some. This sample has 100,000 to 150,000 clones, with 70% to 90% found just once. Regarding the study as a whole: Seropositive AZD1222 recipients at baseline numbered only five or six. A reported finding is that nearly half of spike-specific TCRs target unmutated variant regions. Spike was spanned by vaccine-associated CD4 TCRs, which were dominant at 160-218 and 743-854.

Source: peripheral blood, taken on day 0 of AZD1222 vaccination. The chain links TRBV25-1 to TRBJ2-7; tentatively, D is TRBD1 (6 bases). The source of this sequence is an adult in good health. The CDR3 is CASSGWGTPYSYEQYF. The CDR3 nucleotides are TGTGCCAGCAGTGGATGGGGGACACCCTACTCCTACGAGCAGTACTTC.